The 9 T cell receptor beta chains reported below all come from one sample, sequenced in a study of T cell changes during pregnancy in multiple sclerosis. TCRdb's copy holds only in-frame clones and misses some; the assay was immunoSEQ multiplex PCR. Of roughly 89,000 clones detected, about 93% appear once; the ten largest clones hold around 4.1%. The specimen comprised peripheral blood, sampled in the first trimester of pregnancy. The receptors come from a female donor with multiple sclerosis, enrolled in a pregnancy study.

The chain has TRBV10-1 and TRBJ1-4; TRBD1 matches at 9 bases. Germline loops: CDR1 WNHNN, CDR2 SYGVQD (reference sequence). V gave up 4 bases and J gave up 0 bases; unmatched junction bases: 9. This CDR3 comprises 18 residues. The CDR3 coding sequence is TGCGCCAGCAGTGGGGCCGGGACAGGGAAGCCAACTAATGAAAAACTGTTTTTT. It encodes CASSGAGTGKPTNEKLFF.

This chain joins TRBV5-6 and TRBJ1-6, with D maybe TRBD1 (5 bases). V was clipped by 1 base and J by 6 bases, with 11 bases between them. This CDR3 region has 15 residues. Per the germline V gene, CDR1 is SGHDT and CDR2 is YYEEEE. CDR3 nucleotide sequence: TGTGCCAGCAGCTTGAACAGGTTGCCTAATTCACCCCTCCACTTT. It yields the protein CASSLNRLPNSPLHF.

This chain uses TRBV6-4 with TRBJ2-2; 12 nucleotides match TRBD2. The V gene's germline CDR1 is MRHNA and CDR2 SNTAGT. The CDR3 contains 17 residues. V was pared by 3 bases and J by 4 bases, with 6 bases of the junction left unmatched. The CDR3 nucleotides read TGTGCCAGCAGTGAGGGACTAGCGGGCCCGGGCACCGGGGAGCTGTTTTTT. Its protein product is CASSEGLAGPGTGELFF.

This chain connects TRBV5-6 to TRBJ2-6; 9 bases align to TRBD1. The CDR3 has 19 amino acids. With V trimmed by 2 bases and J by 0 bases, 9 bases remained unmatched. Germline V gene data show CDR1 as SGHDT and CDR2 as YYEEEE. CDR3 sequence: CASSFRFGTGTSGANVLTF. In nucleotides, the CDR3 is TGTGCCAGCAGCTTTCGTTTCGGGACAGGGACCTCTGGGGCCAACGTCCTGACTTTC.

The CDR3 region has the DNA TGTGCCAGTAGTATTATGACAGGGGAGACCCAGTACTTC. Its translation is CASSIMTGETQYF. The chain couples TRBV19 to TRBJ2-5, with 7 nucleotides matching TRBD1. The CDR3 length is 13 residues. Germline V gene data show CDR1 as LNHDA and CDR2 as SQIVND (reference sequence). J lost 5 bases, V lost 3 bases, and 3 bases had no gene match.

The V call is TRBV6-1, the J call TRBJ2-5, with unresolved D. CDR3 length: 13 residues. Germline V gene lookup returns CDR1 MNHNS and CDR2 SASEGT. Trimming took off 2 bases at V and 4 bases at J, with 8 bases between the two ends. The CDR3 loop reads CASSENMRETQYF. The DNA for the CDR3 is TGTGCCAGCAGTGAAAATATGAGAGAGACCCAGTACTTC.

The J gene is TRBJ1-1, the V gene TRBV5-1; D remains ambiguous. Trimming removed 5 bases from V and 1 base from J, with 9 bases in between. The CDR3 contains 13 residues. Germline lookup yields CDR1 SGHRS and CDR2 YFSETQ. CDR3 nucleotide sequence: TGCGCCAGCAGTTTCACAGAGAACACTGAAGCTTTCTTT. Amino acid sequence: CASSFTENTEAFF.

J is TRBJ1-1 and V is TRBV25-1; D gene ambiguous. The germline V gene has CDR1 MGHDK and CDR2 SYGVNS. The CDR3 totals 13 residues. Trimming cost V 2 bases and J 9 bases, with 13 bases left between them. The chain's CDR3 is CASSEGTRDKAFF. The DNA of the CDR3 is TGTGCCAGCAGTGAAGGTACTAGGGATAAAGCTTTCTTT.

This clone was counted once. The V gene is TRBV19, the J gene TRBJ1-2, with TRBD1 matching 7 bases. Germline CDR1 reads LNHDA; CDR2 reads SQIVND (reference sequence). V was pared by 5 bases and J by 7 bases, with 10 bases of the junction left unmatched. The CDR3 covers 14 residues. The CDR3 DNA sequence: TGTGCCAGTAGTTTAAGGGGGCCCGTTCCTGGCTACACCTTC. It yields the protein CASSLRGPVPGYTF.